These T cell receptor beta chains were read from a single sample in a study of PD-1 blockade in mismatch repair-deficient tumors. Produced via immunoSEQ multiplex PCR; TCRdb's table is partial and in-frame only. This table has roughly 120,000 clones, around nine tenths appearing once. This material consisted of peripheral blood, taken approximately 69 weeks after starting pembrolizumab. The receptors here all came from an adult with mismatch repair-deficient cancer. CDR3s include the opening cysteine and the closing phenylalanine or tryptophan. D genes are given only for firm matches. Expanded clones are given a class, and other clones once, few, many or no size at all.

TRBJ2-3 TRBV28 - TRBD2 CASSFVIPRGTSTDTQYF TGTGCCAGCAGTTTTGTAATCCCGCGGGGGACTAGCACAGATACGCAGTATTTT
TRBJ2-1 TRBV7-8 - - CASSLVAGRSNEQFF TGTGCCAGCAGCTTAGTCGCTGGTCGGTCGAATGAGCAGTTCTTC
TRBJ2-1 TRBV9 - TRBD1 CASSSGTGDNNEQFF TGTGCCAGCAGCTCCGGGACAGGGGATAACAATGAGCAGTTCTTC
TRBJ2-3 TRBV18 - - CASSPEADTQYF TGTGCCAGCTCACCAGAGGCGGATACGCAGTATTTT
TRBJ2-6 TRBV30 - - CAWSVAPGAGANVLTF TGTGCCTGGAGTGTTGCTCCGGGGGCTGGGGCCAACGTCCTGACTTTC
TRBJ2-7 TRBV5-4 - TRBD1 CASSTGQTYEQYF TGTGCCAGCAGCACGGGACAGACCTACGAGCAGTACTTC
TRBJ2-7 TRBV27 once TRBD2 CASRSGSFDEQYF TGTGCCAGCAGGAGCGGGAGCTTCGACGAGCAGTACTTC
TRBJ2-7 TRBV2 once - CASSDSLRRRSSYEQYF TGTGCCAGCAGTGACAGTTTGAGGCGAAGGTCCTCCTACGAGCAGTACTTC
TRBJ1-1 TRBV14 - - CASSQERAFGRMNTEAFF TGTGCCAGCAGCCAAGAGAGGGCGTTCGGACGGATGAACACTGAAGCTTTCTTT
TRBJ2-5 TRBV5-6 - - CASSFETGPLKTQYF TGTGCCAGCAGCTTTGAAACAGGTCCCTTGAAGACCCAGTACTTC
TRBJ2-3 TRBV28 - TRBD2 CASSLGLAGGVGGLDTQYF TGTGCCAGCAGTTTGGGACTAGCGGGGGGGGTCGGTGGGTTGGATACGCAGTATTTT
TRBJ2-5 TRBV5-8 - TRBD1 CASRREGQGAWETQYF TGTGCCAGCAGAAGAGAGGGACAGGGGGCTTGGGAGACCCAGTACTTC
TRBJ1-5 TRBV6-5 few - CASSPNRAHQPQHF TGTGCCAGCAGTCCAAACAGGGCCCATCAGCCCCAGCATTTT
TRBJ2-7 TRBV11-2 - - CASSLGRGGSYEQYF TGTGCCAGCAGCTTAGGTCGTGGGGGCTCCTACGAGCAGTACTTC
TRBJ2-1 TRBV4-1 - TRBD2 CASSQGASGDNEQFF TGCGCCAGCAGCCAAGGGGCTAGCGGGGACAATGAGCAGTTCTTC
TRBJ1-1 TRBV27 once - CASSVLGGNTEAFF TGTGCCAGCAGTGTCTTAGGGGGGAACACTGAAGCTTTCTTT
TRBJ1-1 TRBV30 - - CAWSVLNGVAFF TGTGCCTGGAGTGTACTGAATGGGGTAGCTTTCTTT
TRBJ2-2 TRBV11-3 - - CASSLRQLNTGELFF TGTGCCAGCAGCTTACGACAGTTAAACACCGGGGAGCTGTTTTTT
TRBJ2-3 TRBV28 - TRBD2 CASSRLAGGPDTQYF TGTGCCAGCAGCCGACTAGCGGGAGGGCCGGATACGCAGTATTTT
TRBJ2-2 TRBV7-9 - TRBD1 CASTTAFGQGAGELFF TGTGCCAGCACCACAGCTTTTGGACAGGGCGCCGGGGAGCTGTTTTTT
TRBJ1-2 TRBV29-1 - - CSVDAGNYGYTF TGCAGCGTTGACGCAGGGAACTATGGCTACACCTTC
TRBJ2-1 TRBV7-2 - - CASSWGGTYNEQFF TGTGCCAGCAGCTGGGGTGGGACCTACAATGAGCAGTTCTTC
TRBJ1-5 TRBV28 - - CASSSRFYSNQPQHF TGTGCCAGCAGTTCCAGGTTCTATAGCAATCAGCCCCAGCATTTT
TRBJ2-7 TRBV6-5 few - CASSYAGQAYEQYF TGTGCCAGCAGTTACGCGGGACAAGCCTACGAGCAGTACTTC
TRBJ2-3 TRBV7-6 - TRBD2 CASSLGTSGRGFTDTQYF TGTGCCAGCAGCCTTGGGACTAGCGGGAGAGGATTCACAGATACGCAGTATTTT
TRBJ2-6 TRBV18 - - CASSPPFGGPGANVLTF TGTGCCAGCTCACCCCCCTTTGGGGGTCCCGGGGCCAACGTCCTGACTTTC
TRBJ2-7 TRBV19 - TRBD1 CASSRDRASYEQYF TGTGCCAGTAGCCGGGACAGGGCTTCCTACGAGCAGTACTTC
TRBJ2-3 TRBV13 - - CASSSRLSATDTQYF TGTGCCAGCAGCTCCAGACTCTCAGCCACAGATACGCAGTATTTT
TRBJ2-3 TRBV27 few TRBD2 CASRALAGVGTDTQYF TGTGCCAGCAGAGCCTTAGCGGGAGTTGGGACAGATACGCAGTATTTT
TRBJ2-1 TRBV7-8 - - CASSWVYNEQFF TGTGCCAGCAGCTGGGTCTACAATGAGCAGTTCTTC
TRBJ1-2 TRBV6-5 - - CASSYSREGNYGYTF TGTGCCAGCAGTTACTCCAGGGAAGGAAACTATGGCTACACCTTC
TRBJ2-5 TRBV7-9 - TRBD2 CASSGAGGKETQYF TGTGCCAGCAGCGGAGCGGGAGGGAAAGAGACCCAGTACTTC
TRBJ2-1 TRBV6-6 - - CASSYAVGSSYNEQFF TGTGCCAGCAGTTACGCAGTCGGGAGCTCCTACAATGAGCAGTTCTTC
TRBJ2-3 TRBV6-4 - - CASRAGRNTDTQYF TGTGCCAGCAGGGCGGGGCGAAACACAGATACGCAGTATTTT
TRBJ2-4 TRBV2 - - CASSEGGNTKNIQYF TGTGCCAGCTCGGAGGGCGGGAATACCAAAAACATTCAGTACTTC
TRBJ2-1 TRBV28 - - CASSPPRGLSGPYNEQFF TGTGCCAGCAGTCCTCCCAGGGGACTTTCGGGACCCTACAATGAGCAGTTCTTC
TRBJ2-1 TRBV25-1 - TRBD2 CASSVLGRDEQFF TGTGCCAGCAGTGTTTTAGGGAGGGATGAGCAGTTCTTC
TRBJ2-7 TRBV7-3 - TRBD2 CASSLGGITSGDHEQYF TGTGCCAGCAGCTTAGGGGGAATCACTAGCGGGGACCACGAGCAGTACTTC
TRBJ1-1 TRBV7-8 - - CASTPTYTEAFF TGTGCCAGTACACCCACATACACTGAAGCTTTCTTT
TRBJ1-5 TRBV21-1 - - CASSKDQGASNQPQHF TGTGCCAGCAGCAAAGACCAGGGGGCAAGCAATCAGCCCCAGCATTTT
TRBJ2-7 TRBV7-2 - - CASSLITGNEQYF TGTGCCAGCAGCTTAATAACAGGGAACGAGCAGTACTTC
TRBJ1-5 TRBV29-1 - - CSAARDSNQPQHF TGCAGCGCTGCCAGGGACAGCAATCAGCCCCAGCATTTT
TRBJ1-4 TRBV4-1 - - CASSPDPVGEKLFF TGCGCCAGCAGCCCGGACCCGGTAGGGGAAAAACTGTTTTTT